This section outlines one T cell receptor beta chain sequence together with its context. This sample stems from a study of shared clonotypes between healthy human individuals. Study overall: Three men and a couple of women, aged 18 to 49, were donors.

Profiling relied on immunoSEQ multiplex PCR, and the TCRdb table lists in-frame clones only, not all of them. This sample has fewer than 1.4 million clones; approximately 80% occur once, and the top ten carry roughly 0.55%. Naive CD45RA+ and memory CD45RA-negative subsets were split from CD4+ cells. V lost 7 bases to trimming and J lost 3 bases; unmatched junction nucleotides: 7. Germline lookup yields CDR1 LNHDA and CDR2 SQIVND (reference sequence). The CDR3 consists of 15 residues. Source material: memory CD4+ T cells from PBMCs. Subset defined: CD45RA-negative fraction. This chain uses TRBV19 with TRBJ1-5; 9 positions agree with TRBD1. This sequence was found in a man aged 18 to 35 in good health. Some clones in this sample may be carry-over from other donors' samples. The CDR3 spells CASTWGTGNNQPQHF. The CDR3 DNA reads TGTGCCAGTACCTGGGGGACAGGGAACAATCAGCCCCAGCATTTT.